Each of the 21 T cell receptor beta chains below was sequenced from the same sample in a study of control samples from healthy donors and cancer patients. TCRdb's table, derived via immunoSEQ multiplex PCR, lists solely in-frame clones and lacks some. The data hold 100,000 or so clones, with around 82% observed a single time. Sequencing was performed on blood. All receptors derive from a woman aged 50 to 60 in good health.

CDR3 DNA: TGTGCCAGCAGTCTCGCAGACACCGACGAGCAGTACTTC. Amino acids: CASSLADTDEQYF. V is TRBV28 and J is TRBJ2-7; D is uncertain. CDR3 length: 13 amino acids. V lost 5 bases, J lost 5 bases, and 13 bases lay in between. CDR1 and CDR2 (germline): MDHEN, SYDVKM.

The V call is TRBV11-1, the J call TRBJ2-7; possibly TRBD1 or TRBD2 for D (5 bases each). With 5 bases removed from V and 3 bases from J, the gap between germline ends came to 20 bases. The germline V gene encodes CDR1 SGHAT and CDR2 FQDESV (reference sequence). The CDR3 has 16 amino acids. The CDR3 spells CASSGPTGTPGYEQYF. The CDR3 DNA follows: TGTGCCAGCAGCGGCCCCACCGGGACGCCCGGCTACGAGCAGTACTTC. The full variable domain, with the rest looked up from reference TRBV11-1 and TRBJ2-7, is EAEVAQSPRYKITEKSQAVAFWCDPISGHATLYWYRQILGQGPELLVQFQDESVVDDSQLPKDRFSAERLKGVDSTLKIQPAELGDSAMYLCASSGPTGTPGYEQYFGPGTRLTVT.

This chain connects TRBV28 to TRBJ2-1; 7 nucleotides line up with TRBD1. The V gene end was trimmed by 5 bases and the J gene end by 9 bases; junction bases not matched to a gene: 4. This CDR3 contains 12 residues. Looked up from germline, CDR1 is MDHEN and CDR2 is SYDVKM. CDR3 nucleotide sequence: TGTGCCAGCAGTCCTCAGGGGGTTGAGCAGTTCTTC. Its translation: CASSPQGVEQFF. Complete variable domain (other parts from reference TRBV28 and TRBJ2-1): DVKVTQSSRYLVKRTGEKVFLECVQDMDHENMFWYRQDPGLGLRLIYFSYDVKMKEKGDIPEGYSVSREKKERFSLILESASTNQTSMYLCASSPQGVEQFFGPGTRLTVL.

The V and J genes are TRBV29-1 and TRBJ2-3, with a weak D call TRBD1 (5 bases). This CDR3 is built from 12 residues. Germline-derived CDR1 and CDR2 are SQVTM and ANQGSEA. V shed 7 bases and J shed 3 bases, with 11 bases lying between them. The CDR3 DNA is TGCAGCGGGGGCAGGATAACAGATACGCAGTATTTT. Translated: CSGGRITDTQYF.

This sequence joins TRBV9 and TRBJ1-3; no definite D call. The germline gives CDR1 SGDLS, CDR2 YYNGEE. V lost 0 bases, J lost 0 bases, and 13 bases lay in between. There are 17 residues in the CDR3. CDR3 DNA sequence: TGTGCCAGCAGCGTAGTCGACGGTGGCCGCTCTGGAAACACCATATATTTT. This sequence encodes CASSVVDGGRSGNTIYF.

The chain uses TRBV27 and TRBJ1-2; D unresolved. Trimming took off 0 bases at V and 4 bases at J, with 9 bases between the two ends. Germline CDR1 reads MNHEY; CDR2 reads SMNVEV (reference sequence). This CDR3 region has 14 residues. In DNA form, the CDR3 reads TGTGCCAGCAGTTTATCGGCAGCCTCCTATGGCTACACCTTC. Its protein is CASSLSAASYGYTF.

This clone was counted once. The CDR3 here is CASSFDRGDGYTF. The DNA for the CDR3 is TGTGCCAGCAGCTTCGACAGGGGTGATGGCTACACCTTC. The V call is TRBV7-2, the J call TRBJ1-2, with 8 positions matching TRBD1. Trimming removed 3 bases from V and 6 bases from J; junction bases left unmatched: 3. The CDR3 contains 13 residues. CDR1 is SGHTA, CDR2 FQGNSA, per germline.

This chain links TRBV30 with TRBJ1-3; D possibly corresponds to TRBD1 (5 bases). The CDR3 is 12 amino acids. Germline loops: CDR1 GTSNPN, CDR2 SVGIG (reference sequence). Trimming shortened V by 2 bases and J by 6 bases, and 8 bases separated the two germline ends. CDR3 DNA: TGTGCCTGGAGTCCGGGGGAAAACACCATATATTTT. The encoded protein is CAWSPGENTIYF.

The chain employs TRBV12-3 or TRBV12-4 and TRBJ2-1, with unresolved D. The CDR3 runs to 12 residues. V gave up 6 bases and J gave up 5 bases, with 8 bases separating them. The CDR3 DNA follows: TGTGCCAGCAGGACCCGGGACAATGAGCAGTTCTTC. Residues: CASRTRDNEQFF.

The gene calls are TRBV29-1 and TRBJ1-2, with 7 positions matching TRBD1. The J segment lost 8 bases and the V segment lost 0 bases, leaving 6 bases of the junction unmatched. This CDR3 contains 13 residues. Germline V CDR1 and CDR2: SQVTM, ANQGSEA. CDR3 nucleotides: TGCAGCGTTGAAGAAACAGGGGTACACGGCTACACCTTC. This codes for CSVEETGVHGYTF.

Turning to this clone: The sample has other DNA sequences that encode this CDR3 too. The chain links TRBV19 to TRBJ1-4, with 7 bases identical to TRBD1. The V and J ends lost 4 bases and 0 bases, in that order; junction bases with no gene match: 2. CDR3 size: 15 residues. In germline, CDR1 is LNHDA, CDR2 SQIVND (reference sequence). CDR3 in amino acids: CASSSGTATNEKLFF. The CDR3 nucleotides read TGTGCCAGTAGTAGCGGGACAGCAACTAATGAAAAACTGTTTTTT.

The rearrangement uses TRBV19 and TRBJ1-4; no definite D call. The germline gives CDR1 LNHDA, CDR2 SQIVND (reference sequence). The CDR3 sequence is 13 residues long. V gave up 5 bases and J gave up 4 bases, with 8 bases separating them. CDR3 amino acids: CASSPRDNEKLFF. The CDR3, as DNA: TGTGCCAGTAGTCCCCGGGATAATGAAAAACTGTTTTTT. The full variable domain, completed using reference TRBV19 and TRBJ1-4, is DGGITQSPKYLFRKEGQNVTLSCEQNLNHDAMYWYRQDPGQGLRLIYYSQIVNDFQKGDIAEGYSVSREKKESFPLTVTSAQKNPTAFYLCASSPRDNEKLFFGSGTQLSVL.

This clone came up a few times. As DNA, the CDR3 is TGTGCCAGCAGCCACTTACCGGGACAGGGACTTGGCGAGCAGTACTTC. Residues: CASSHLPGQGLGEQYF. This chain connects TRBV3-1 (or the pseudogene TRBV3-2) to TRBJ2-7; TRBD1 matches 9 bases. V trimming: 3 bases; J trimming: 6 bases; junction bases outside the gene matches: 12. Germline CDR1 LGHDT, CDR2 YNNKEL (reference sequence). CDR3 length equals 16 residues.

This rearrangement joins TRBV12-3 or TRBV12-4 to TRBJ2-1; D is unclear. Trimming cost V 5 bases and J 7 bases, with 9 bases left between them. CDR3 length: 12 residues. The CDR3 DNA sequence: TGTGCCAGCAGTCCCCGGTCGAATGAGCAGTTCTTC. Translated: CASSPRSNEQFF.

The J gene is TRBJ1-2, the V gene TRBV24-1, with D tentatively TRBD1 (5 bases). V lost 6 bases, J lost 1 base, and 8 bases lay in between. The CDR3 is 13 amino acids. In germline, CDR1 is KGHDR, CDR2 SFDVKD. This chain's CDR3 is CATSRQHNYGYTF. CDR3 nucleotide sequence: TGTGCCACCAGTAGACAGCATAACTATGGCTACACCTTC.

The V call is TRBV11-2, the J call TRBJ1-2, with TRBD1 as a possible D gene (5 bases). Germline CDR1 and CDR2: SGHAT and FQNNGV. Trimming removed 2 bases from V and 4 bases from J, with 5 bases in between. The CDR3 extends over 12 amino acids. CDR3 residues: CASSLQGYGYTF. Here the CDR3 DNA reads TGTGCCAGCAGCTTACAGGGCTATGGCTACACCTTC.

V gene TRBV28 combines with J gene TRBJ1-4, with D unclear. CDR1 and CDR2 from the germline V gene are MDHEN and SYDVKM. Trimming removed 5 bases at V and 0 bases at J, with 13 bases between. The CDR3 covers 16 residues. This CDR3 is CASSTPSGATNEKLFF. DNA of the CDR3: TGTGCCAGCAGTACCCCCTCCGGGGCAACTAATGAAAAACTGTTTTTT.

The V gene is TRBV25-1, the J gene TRBJ1-4, with no clear D. There are 15 residues in the CDR3. Trimming stripped 1 base from V and 7 bases from J, with 13 bases between. Germline V CDR1 and CDR2: MGHDK, SYGVNS. DNA of the CDR3: TGTGCCAGCAGTGAATTCGTTGGGAGCGGTGAAAAACTGTTTTTT. Translated, it gives CASSEFVGSGEKLFF.

The chain employs TRBV5-8 and TRBJ2-2; TRBD2 matches at 11 bases. The CDR3 consists of 16 residues. V trimming: 2 bases; J trimming: 6 bases; junction bases outside the gene matches: 6. CDR1 is SGHTS, CDR2 YDEGEE, per germline. The CDR3 bases are TGTGCCAGCAGCTTACTGACTAGCGGGGAGGCCGGGGAGCTGTTTTTT. Its protein is CASSLLTSGEAGELFF.

The CDR3 sequence is CASSGGGPYEQYF. The CDR3 DNA is TGTGCCAGCAGTGGGGGGGGCCCATACGAGCAGTACTTC. V is TRBV2 and J is TRBJ2-7; tentative D call: TRBD2 (7 bases). The germline V gene has CDR1 SNHLY and CDR2 FYNNEI. The CDR3 is made up of 13 amino acids. Trimming shortened V by 4 bases and J by 4 bases, and 11 bases separated the two germline ends.

The V call is TRBV19, the J call TRBJ1-1; D not resolved. The length of the CDR3 is 11 residues. V was trimmed by 10 bases and J by 4 bases, leaving 10 bases between them. Germline V gives CDR1 LNHDA, CDR2 SQIVND (reference sequence). The CDR3 spells CAIIRGTEAFF. The CDR3, as DNA: TGTGCCATTATTCGGGGCACTGAAGCTTTCTTT.